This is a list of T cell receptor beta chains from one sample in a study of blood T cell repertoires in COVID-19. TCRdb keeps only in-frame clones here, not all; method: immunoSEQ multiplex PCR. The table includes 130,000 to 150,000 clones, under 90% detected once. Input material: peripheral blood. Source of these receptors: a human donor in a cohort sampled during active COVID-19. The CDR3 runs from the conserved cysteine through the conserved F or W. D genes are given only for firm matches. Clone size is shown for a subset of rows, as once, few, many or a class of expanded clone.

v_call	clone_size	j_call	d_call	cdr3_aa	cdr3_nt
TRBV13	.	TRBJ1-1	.	CASSRLGVFDTEAFF	TGTGCCAGCAGCCGCCTAGGGGTCTTTGACACTGAAGCTTTCTTT
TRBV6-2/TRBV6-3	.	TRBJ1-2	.	CASSLGQGYTF	TGTGCCAGCAGCCTAGGACAAGGCTACACCTTC
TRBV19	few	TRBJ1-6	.	CASRYGAGPLHF	TGTGCCAGTAGGTATGGGGCAGGACCCCTCCACTTT
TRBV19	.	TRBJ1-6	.	CASSIFLRQGAFSPLHF	TGTGCCAGTAGTATTTTTCTCCGTCAGGGCGCATTCTCACCCCTCCACTTT
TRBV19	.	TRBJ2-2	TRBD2	CASSTGLPNTGELFF	TGTGCCAGTAGTACGGGACTACCGAACACCGGGGAGCTGTTTTTT
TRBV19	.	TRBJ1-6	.	CASSHRDTNSPLHF	TGTGCCAGTAGTCACCGGGACACTAATTCACCCCTCCACTTT
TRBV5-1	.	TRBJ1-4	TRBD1	CASSLSGQGSEKLFF	TGCGCCAGCAGCTTGTCGGGACAGGGGAGTGAAAAACTGTTTTTT
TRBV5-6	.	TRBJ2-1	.	CASSDGPQGVSYNEQFF	TGTGCCAGCAGCGACGGCCCACAGGGCGTCAGCTACAATGAGCAGTTCTTC
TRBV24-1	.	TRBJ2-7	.	CATSDLRGEQYF	TGTGCCACCAGTGATCTACGGGGCGAGCAGTACTTC
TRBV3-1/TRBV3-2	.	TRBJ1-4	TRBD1	CASSSTGVNEKLFF	TGTGCCAGCAGCTCGACAGGGGTTAATGAAAAACTGTTTTTT
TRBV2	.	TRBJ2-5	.	CASISGGVKAQYF	TGTGCCAGCATCTCTGGCGGAGTAAAGGCCCAGTACTTC
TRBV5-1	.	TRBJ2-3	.	CASSFEGVTDTQYF	TGCGCCAGCAGCTTTGAGGGCGTCACAGATACGCAGTATTTT
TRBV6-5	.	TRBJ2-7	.	CASSRQRAVYEQYF	TGTGCCAGCAGTCGGCAGCGGGCCGTCTACGAGCAGTACTTC
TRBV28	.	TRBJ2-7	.	CASRGGGLNYEQYF	TGTGCCAGCAGGGGAGGGGGACTAAACTACGAGCAGTACTTC
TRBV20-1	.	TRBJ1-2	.	CSATHNYGYTF	TGCAGTGCTACACATAACTATGGCTACACCTTC
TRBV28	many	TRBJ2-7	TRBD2	CASRLTSPYEQYF	TGTGCCAGCAGGTTGACTAGCCCGTACGAGCAGTACTTC
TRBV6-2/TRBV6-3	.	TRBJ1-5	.	CASSSHQGSNQPQHF	TGTGCCAGCAGTTCCCACCAGGGTAGCAATCAGCCCCAGCATTTT
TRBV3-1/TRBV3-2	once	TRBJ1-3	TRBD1	CASSQVDRGGSGNTIYF	TGTGCCAGCAGCCAAGTGGACAGGGGAGGATCTGGAAACACCATATATTTT
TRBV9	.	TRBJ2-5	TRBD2	CASSVGLAPDQETQYF	TGTGCCAGCAGCGTAGGACTAGCTCCCGACCAAGAGACCCAGTACTTC
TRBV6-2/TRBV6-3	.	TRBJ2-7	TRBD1	CASSPGQDNEQYF	TGTGCCAGCAGTCCCGGACAGGACAACGAGCAGTACTTC
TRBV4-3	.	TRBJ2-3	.	CASSQGAGSSTDTQYF	TGCGCCAGCAGCCAAGGGGCGGGATCTAGCACAGATACGCAGTATTTT
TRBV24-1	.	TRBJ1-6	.	CAAMITGHHNSPLHF	TGTGCCGCTATGATAACGGGACACCATAATTCACCCCTCCACTTT
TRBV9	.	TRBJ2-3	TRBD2	CASSPTSGGFTDTQYF	TGTGCCAGCAGTCCAACTAGCGGGGGGTTCACAGATACGCAGTATTTT
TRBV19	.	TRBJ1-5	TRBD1	CASSSRDSYSNQPQHF	TGTGCCAGTAGTAGCCGGGACAGCTATAGCAATCAGCCCCAGCATTTT
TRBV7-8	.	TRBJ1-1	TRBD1	CASSPRTGALEAFF	TGTGCCAGCAGCCCCCGGACAGGGGCGCTTGAAGCTTTCTTT
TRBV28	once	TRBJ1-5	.	CASSALQGRSYSNQPQHF	TGTGCCAGCAGTGCCCTACAGGGCCGCTCTTATAGCAATCAGCCCCAGCATTTT
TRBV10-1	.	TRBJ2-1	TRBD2	CASIFPGLAYGEQFF	TGCGCCAGCATTTTCCCGGGACTAGCGTATGGTGAGCAGTTCTTC
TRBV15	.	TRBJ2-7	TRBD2	CATSEGTSGKYEQYF	TGTGCCACCAGCGAGGGGACTAGCGGGAAATACGAGCAGTACTTC
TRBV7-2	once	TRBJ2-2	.	CASSFKAGLNTGELFF	TGTGCCAGCAGCTTCAAGGCGGGCCTGAACACCGGGGAGCTGTTTTTT
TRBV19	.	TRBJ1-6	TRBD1	CASRYRGRDSPLHF	TGTGCCAGTAGATACAGGGGCCGGGATTCACCCCTCCACTTT
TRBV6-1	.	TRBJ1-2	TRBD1	CASSPGTGRVGYTF	TGTGCCAGCAGTCCTGGGACAGGGAGGGTCGGCTACACCTTC
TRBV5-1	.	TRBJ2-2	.	CASSLGPGVTGELFF	TGCGCCAGCAGCTTGGGTCCAGGGGTAACCGGGGAGCTGTTTTTT
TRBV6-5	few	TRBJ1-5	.	CASTLTGGGQPQHF	TGTGCCAGCACTCTGACAGGCGGTGGTCAGCCCCAGCATTTT
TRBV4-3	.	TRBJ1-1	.	CASSQDFDRSYTEAFF	TGCGCCAGCAGCCAAGATTTCGACAGATCCTACACTGAAGCTTTCTTT
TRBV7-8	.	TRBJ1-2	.	CASSSRERENGYTF	TGTGCCAGCAGCTCCCGGGAGAGGGAGAACGGCTACACCTTC
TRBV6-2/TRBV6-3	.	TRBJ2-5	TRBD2	CASSYPLAGGLIYQETQYF	TGTGCCAGCAGTTATCCCCTAGCGGGGGGCCTTATTTACCAAGAGACCCAGTACTTC
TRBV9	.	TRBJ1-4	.	CASSVGTPGEKLFF	TGTGCCAGCAGCGTAGGTACTCCCGGTGAAAAACTGTTTTTT
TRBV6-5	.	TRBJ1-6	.	CASSPDRESPLHF	TGTGCCAGCAGCCCCGACAGAGAATCACCCCTCCACTTT
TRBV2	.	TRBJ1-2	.	CASSEGGLGGYTF	TGTGCCAGCAGTGAGGGGGGTTTGGGTGGCTACACCTTC
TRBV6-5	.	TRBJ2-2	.	CARDNLKKFTGELFF	TGTGCCAGGGACAACCTGAAGAAATTCACCGGGGAGCTGTTTTTT